The 14 T cell receptor beta chains in this list originate from one sample, sequenced in a study of OX40 agonist ivuxolimab in advanced cancers. Sequencing used immunoSEQ multiplex PCR; TCRdb keeps in-frame clones, though not all of them. This table has around 65,000 clones, approximately 88% appearing once. This material consisted of CD4+ or CD8+ T cells sorted from blood, taken in a trial of the OX40 agonist ivuxolimab. The receptors here all came from an adult with an advanced solid tumor such as melanoma, head and neck, liver or kidney cancer.

The chain joins TRBV18 to TRBJ2-1, with D possibly TRBD1 on 6 matching bases. The CDR3 is made up of 18 amino acids. V gave up 0 bases and J gave up 0 bases, with 15 bases separating them. Germline V lookup: CDR1 KGHSH, CDR2 LQKENI. CDR3 nucleotides: TGTGCCAGCTCACCACCGACAGGCTACTCTGCCTCCTACAATGAGCAGTTCTTC. It codes for CASSPPTGYSASYNEQFF.

With respect to this clone: Other DNA variants within this sample encode the same CDR3. V and J are TRBV19 and TRBJ2-7, with TRBD1 as a possible D gene (6 bases). The germline V and J ends were trimmed by 6 bases and 0 bases, with 15 bases remaining between them. The CDR3 has 15 residues. Germline V CDR1 and CDR2: LNHDA, SQIVND (reference sequence). The CDR3 loop is CASRTQGRSSYEQYF. Here the CDR3 DNA reads TGTGCCAGTAGGACGCAGGGGAGAAGCTCCTACGAGCAGTACTTC.

The chain has TRBV21-1 and TRBJ1-5. TRBV21-1 is classified as a pseudogene. This CDR3 spans 13 amino acids. The CDR3 bases are TGTGCCAGCAGCATGGATAGGAGTCAGCCCCAGCATTTT. It encodes CASSMDRSQPQHF.

This chain uses TRBV7-2 with TRBJ2-2, with D possibly matching TRBD1 (5 bases). The CDR3 is made up of 13 amino acids. Trimming took 4 bases from V and 5 from J, leaving 8 bases between them. Germline V gives CDR1 SGHTA, CDR2 FQGNSA. CDR3 in DNA: TGTGCCAGCAGCTCACAGGTTACCGGGGAGCTGTTTTTT. Amino acids: CASSSQVTGELFF. Complete variable domain (other parts from reference TRBV7-2 and TRBJ2-2): GAGVSQSPSNKVTEKGKDVELRCDPISGHTALYWYRQSLGQGLEFLIYFQGNSAPDKSGLPSDRFSAERTGGSVSTLTIQRTQQEDSAVYLCASSSQVTGELFFGEGSRLTVL.

The chain recombines TRBV5-5 with TRBJ2-2; maybe TRBD2 (5 bases). The germline CDR1 and CDR2 sequences are SGHKS and YYEKEE (reference sequence). The CDR3 is made up of 17 amino acids. V was clipped by 1 base and J by 0 bases, with 13 bases between them. CDR3 bases: TGTGCCAGCAGCTTGAGGAGTAGCGCTTCGAACACCGGGGAGCTGTTTTTT. As protein: CASSLRSSASNTGELFF.

The V and J genes are TRBV14 and TRBJ1-1; the D is unclear. Trimming took 2 bases from V and 2 from J, leaving 9 bases between them. CDR1 is SGHDN, CDR2 FVKESK, per germline. The CDR3 sequence is 14 residues long. The CDR3 is CASSQFGPNTEAFF. CDR3 DNA: TGTGCCAGCAGCCAATTCGGACCAAACACTGAAGCTTTCTTT.

J is TRBJ1-1 and V is TRBV10-3, with 10 nucleotides matching TRBD1. The CDR3 loop spans 13 amino acids. Germline CDR1 reads ENHRY; CDR2 reads SYGVKD. Trimming removed 5 bases from V and 7 bases from J; junction bases left unmatched: 4. The CDR3 sequence: CAISTDRGSEAFF. DNA of the CDR3: TGTGCCATCAGTACGGACAGGGGGAGTGAAGCTTTCTTT.

The chain links TRBV19 to TRBJ2-5, with a possible D match to TRBD2 (7 bases). V lost 3 bases and J lost 5, with 10 bases in between. Germline CDR1 LNHDA, CDR2 SQIVND (reference sequence). The CDR3 is 13 residues long. The CDR3 DNA is TGTGCCAGTAGTATCAGGGGAGGGGAGACCCAGTACTTC. Residues: CASSIRGGETQYF.

This clone was observed once. The V call is TRBV7-2, the J call TRBJ2-7; D call uncertain. Trimming removed 3 bases at V and 3 bases at J, with 9 bases between. This CDR3 is 13 amino acids long. In germline, CDR1 is SGHTA, CDR2 FQGNSA. CDR3 region: CASSLSLLYEQYF. As DNA, the CDR3 is TGTGCCAGCAGCTTGAGCCTCCTCTACGAGCAGTACTTC.

V gene TRBV2 combines with J gene TRBJ2-7, with 13 nucleotides matching TRBD2. J gave up 3 bases and V 7 bases, and 3 bases lay outside the gene matches. Germline V gene sequence: CDR1 SNHLY, CDR2 FYNNEI. This CDR3 is built from 14 residues. CDR3 DNA: TGTGCCAGCACGGGACTAGCGGGATTCTACGAGCAGTACTTC. Translation: CASTGLAGFYEQYF.

The chain carries TRBV5-1 and TRBJ2-1, with TRBD2 matching over 10 bases. The junction had 10 bases not matched to a gene; V was cut back by 4 bases and J by 6 bases. The V gene's germline CDR1 is SGHRS and CDR2 YFSETQ. This CDR3 spans 16 amino acids. The CDR3 loop reads CASSPPQAGGPNEQFF. In nucleotides, the CDR3 is TGCGCCAGCAGCCCACCCCAAGCGGGGGGGCCCAATGAGCAGTTCTTC.

This clone was recorded once. The chain employs TRBV11-2 and TRBJ1-4; no clear D. This CDR3 spans 13 amino acids. Trimming took 1 base from V and 7 from J, leaving 7 bases between them. The germline CDR1 and CDR2 sequences are SGHAT and FQNNGV. In nucleotides, the CDR3 is TGTGCCAGCAGCTTAGCTGAGGGTGAAAAACTGTTTTTT. Its translation: CASSLAEGEKLFF.

The CDR3, as DNA: TGTGCCAGTAGTCTGCGGGGAGGAAATCAGCCCCAGCATTTT. Translated, it gives CASSLRGGNQPQHF. The chain combines TRBV19 with TRBJ1-5; D unclear. The CDR3 contains 14 residues. The germline V gene encodes CDR1 LNHDA and CDR2 SQIVND (reference sequence). Trimming left V 5 bases short and J 4 bases short, with 12 bases between.

This chain uses TRBV7-6 with TRBJ2-1; 7 positions match TRBD1. Germline lookup yields CDR1 SGHVS and CDR2 FNYEAQ. J lost 0 bases, V lost 5 bases, and 7 bases had no gene match. The CDR3 length is 16 residues. This CDR3 is CASSRTWDSSYNEQFF. CDR3 DNA sequence: TGTGCCAGCAGCCGCACCTGGGACAGCTCCTACAATGAGCAGTTCTTC.